This T cell receptor beta chain was obtained from a study of blood T cell repertoires in COVID-19 (dated by TCRdb to the early 2020s). Regarding the study in general: Samples covering the acute and convalescent phases of COVID-19 were provided by collaborators in the United States, Italy and Spain. The material from the prospective study consisted of cDNA or gDNA derived from T cells, B-cell-depleted T cells, or PBMCs. Where available, HLA class I and class II types were obtained from metadata supplied by the sample provider rather than from assay-based typing. Samples were obtained from the ongoing ImmuneRACE study (first 160 participants) and from some 1,300 subjects provided by 6 global collaborators. Nearly every sample came with metadata listing a de-identified subject ID, COVID-19 status, age in years and sex. Deeply sampled blood TCRbeta repertoires from subjects exposed to, actively infected with, or recovered from COVID-19 were included in the dataset. The repertoires were made available in a free public database intended to serve as a resource for research on the immune response to SARS-CoV-2. Here is what the overall study found, with its caveats: The amount of clinical and demographic metadata varied by source and participant and was provided uncurated.

The immunoSEQ Assay, a bias-controlled multiplex PCR, was used to amplify TCRbeta CDR3 regions from genomic DNA. Under the source paper's analysis protocol: The number of nucleated cells in each sample was estimated by amplification of reference gene primers within the assay. Sequence reads were collapsed and filtered to measure the absolute abundance of every unique TCRbeta CDR3 rearrangement. Productive Simpson clonality was computed per sample as the square root of Simpson's diversity index over productive rearrangements. This is the immuneACCESS table as TCRdb keeps it, with only in-frame sequences that have V and J called. A part of the clones is gone; compared with another copy, unresolved V genes explain less than half, and the rest is unexplained. V and J calls and clone size are given by that table; D and trimming were obtained from the DNA. The sample table shows just under 30,000 clones, and around 87% are seen once. The top ten hold about 17% of the sample.

Each collaborating institution followed its own protocols to collect whole blood in K2EDTA tubes. Collaborator samples were shipped for TCRbeta analysis as frozen whole blood, isolated PBMCs, or DNA extracted from either sample type. As concerns this clone: Its target antigen remains unknown. Within one base of it there is no much larger clone, and no base qualities were kept.

Spanning cysteine to phenylalanine, the CDR3 consists of 14 amino acids. Solely the CDR3 DNA is kept, with 42 bases framed from the first base. CDR1 and CDR2 are drawn from the germline V gene (reference sequence): LGHDT, YNNKEL. The V and J ends are trimmed by 1 base and 7 bases, leaving 13 bases between them. Sequences were obtained from peripheral blood. This sequence originates from a man older than 75 with acute or convalescent COVID-19. The sequence is built from TRBV3-1 (or the pseudogene TRBV3-2) and TRBJ1-1; the D gene cannot be resolved reliably. CDR3 reads: CASSQAGTVGEAFF. The bases are TGTGCCAGCAGCCAAGCAGGTACGGTCGGTGAAGCTTTCTTT.